This TCR beta chain was obtained from a study of OX40 agonist ivuxolimab in advanced cancers. Sequencing used immunoSEQ multiplex PCR; TCRdb keeps in-frame clones, though not all of them. The sample holds around 79,000 clones, over 75% seen once. CDR1 and CDR2 from the germline V gene are ENHRY and SYGVKD. Trimming cost V 4 bases and J 1 base; bases outside gene matches: 6. CDR3 length equals 15 residues. The origin of this receptor is an adult with an advanced solid tumor such as melanoma, head and neck, liver or kidney cancer. The gene calls are TRBV10-3 and TRBJ1-1, with TRBD1 matching 7 bases. The sequencing here drew on CD4+ or CD8+ T cells sorted from blood, taken in a trial of the OX40 agonist ivuxolimab. CDR3 in amino acids: CAISVSRDRNTEAFF. CDR3 coding DNA: TGTGCCATCAGTGTATCCCGGGACAGGAACACTGAAGCTTTCTTT.